These T cell receptor beta chains were read from a single sample in a study of metastatic and nonmetastatic thyroid tumors. With MiXCR, TCRdb called clones anew from the PCR reads. The sample has tens of thousands of clones, under 25% seen once. Material for sequencing was blood. All receptors derive from a female donor with papillary thyroid cancer or a benign thyroid nodule (not recorded which). Some clones in this sample may be carry-over from other donors' samples. Both conserved end residues are part of each CDR3. D genes are given only for firm matches. Clone size is shown for a subset of rows, as once, few, many or a class of expanded clone.

>TRBV5-1|many|TRBJ2-1|TRBD2
CASSLAWTSGVNEQFF
TGCGCCAGCAGCTTGGCCTGGACTAGCGGGGTCAATGAGCAGTTCTTC
>TRBV12-3/TRBV12-4|few|TRBJ2-1|TRBD2
CASSGQPQLAGVKNEQFF
TGTGCCAGCAGTGGACAACCCCAATTAGCGGGAGTAAAAAATGAGCAGTTCTTC
>TRBV6-1|few|TRBJ2-2|TRBD1
CASMGQSNTGELFF
TGTGCCAGCATGGGACAGTCGAACACCGGGGAGCTGTTTTTT
>TRBV15|-|TRBJ2-7|-
CATSTARAEYEQYF
TGTGCCACCAGCACAGCTAGGGCCGAGTACGAGCAGTACTTC
>TRBV7-2|many|TRBJ1-4|TRBD1
CASSSYRGNEKLFF
TGTGCCAGCAGCTCGTACAGGGGTAATGAAAAACTGTTTTTT
>TRBV7-2|many|TRBJ1-2|-
CASSFDKDGYTF
TGTGCCAGCAGCTTTGACAAAGATGGCTACACCTTC
>TRBV6-6|-|TRBJ2-1|TRBD2
CASSYLTSGSSRDNEQFF
TGTGCCAGCAGTTACCTCACTAGCGGGAGCTCTCGCGACAATGAGCAGTTCTTC
>TRBV20-1|-|TRBJ1-5|-
CSANPLLGNQPQHF
TGCAGTGCTAACCCCCTCCTGGGCAATCAGCCCCAGCATTTT
>TRBV3-1|-|TRBJ1-5|-
CASSLTGNQPQHF
TGTGCCAGCAGCTTAACAGGGAATCAGCCCCAGCATTTT
>TRBV27|-|TRBJ2-2|-
CASSLMAIADTGELFF
TGTGCCAGCAGTTTAATGGCGATAGCGGACACCGGGGAGCTGTTTTTT
>TRBV5-6|many|TRBJ1-6|-
CASSPGDGQYNSPLHF
TGTGCCAGCAGCCCAGGGGACGGGCAATATAATTCACCCCTCCACTTT
>TRBV9|-|TRBJ1-1|-
CASSENTLGGTEAFF
TGTGCCAGCAGCGAAAACACGTTGGGGGGCACTGAAGCTTTCTTT
>TRBV6-1|medium-sized|TRBJ2-7|-
CASKKGQLLRYEQYF
TGTGCCAGCAAAAAAGGTCAATTACTACGGTACGAGCAGTACTTC
>TRBV7-6|many|TRBJ1-5|-
CASSSRDPRTNQPQHF
TGTGCCAGCAGCTCACGGGACCCGAGGACAAATCAGCCCCAGCATTTT
>TRBV19|many|TRBJ2-7|-
CASSIKGTAYYEQYF
TGTGCCAGTAGTATAAAGGGGACGGCCTACTACGAGCAGTACTTC
>TRBV24-1|-|TRBJ2-1|TRBD2
CATSGGPSGGFSYNEQFF
TGTGCCACCAGTGGGGGACCTAGCGGAGGGTTCTCTTACAATGAGCAGTTCTTC
>TRBV3-1|many|TRBJ2-5|TRBD2
CASSPGTSGETQYF
TGTGCCAGCAGCCCGGGGACTAGCGGAGAGACCCAGTACTTC
>TRBV5-1|many|TRBJ2-1|-
CASRGSNEQFF
TGCGCCAGCAGAGGTAGCAATGAGCAGTTCTTC
>TRBV29-1|-|TRBJ2-7|-
CSVEVGDEQYF
TGCAGCGTTGAAGTAGGGGACGAGCAGTACTTC
>TRBV28|many|TRBJ1-3|-
CASTVGRAGNTIYF
TGTGCCAGCACTGTAGGGAGGGCTGGAAACACCATATATTTT
>TRBV4-2|few|TRBJ1-1|-
CASSQDLDTEAFF
TGTGCCAGCAGCCAAGATCTAGACACTGAAGCTTTCTTT
>TRBV27|-|TRBJ2-1|-
CASSFHDNEQFF
TGTGCCAGCAGTTTCCATGACAATGAGCAGTTCTTC
>TRBV11-3|-|TRBJ1-2|-
CASSLYTEGIYGYTF
TGTGCCAGCAGCTTATATACGGAGGGCATCTATGGCTACACCTTC
>TRBV3-1|many|TRBJ2-7|-
CASSRQYEQYF
TGTGCCAGCAGTCGACAGTACGAGCAGTACTTC
>TRBV7-6|many|TRBJ2-2|-
CASSPRQASNTGGLFF
TGTGCCAGCAGCCCCAGACAGGCGTCGAACACCGGGGGGCTGTTTTTT
>TRBV28|few|TRBJ1-2|TRBD1
CASRLIPQTGRAKGYTF
TGTGCCAGCAGATTGATCCCCCAGACAGGGCGCGCGAAAGGTTACACCTTC
>TRBV7-6|many|TRBJ2-5|TRBD2
CASSQPGLADQYF
TGTGCCAGCAGCCAACCGGGACTAGCGGACCAGTACTTC
>TRBV6-2/TRBV6-3|few|TRBJ2-2|-
CASSYSTGGSAGELFF
TGTGCCAGCAGTTACTCGACCGGGGGATCGGCCGGGGAGCTGTTTTTT
>TRBV4-1|-|TRBJ2-7|-
CASSQEVPFVAPRHF
TGCGCCAGCAGCCAAGAAGTCCCCTTTGTGGCCCCTAGGCACTTC
>TRBV28|many|TRBJ2-7|-
CASSFGEYEQYF
TGTGCCAGCAGTTTCGGGGAATACGAGCAGTACTTC
>TRBV18|many|TRBJ2-1|TRBD2
CASSPPSSGRVYNEQFF
TGTGCCAGCTCACCACCGTCCAGCGGGAGGGTCTACAATGAGCAGTTTTTC
>TRBV2|few|TRBJ2-1|TRBD2
CASSEGLAGNEQFF
TGTGCCAGCAGTGAAGGACTAGCGGGGAATGAGCAGTTCTTC
>TRBV4-1|-|TRBJ2-4|TRBD1
CASSQIGLRDRGGKNIQYF
TGCGCCAGCAGCCAAATAGGGCTGAGGGACAGGGGGGGCAAAAACATTCAGTACTTC
>TRBV6-1|-|TRBJ2-1|TRBD1
CASSRQGTWNEQFF
TGTGCCAGCAGTCGACAGGGGACCTGGAATGAGCAGTTCTTC
>TRBV15|few|TRBJ1-5|-
CATSREGRAGNQPQHF
TGTGCCACCAGCAGAGAGGGCAGGGCGGGGAATCAGCCTCAGCATTTT
>TRBV6-2/TRBV6-3|few|TRBJ2-7|-
CASTDSYEQYF
TGTGCCAGCACCGACTCCTACGAGCAGTACTTC
>TRBV6-2/TRBV6-3|medium-sized|TRBJ1-1|-
CASSAKDTKSPLRTEAFF
TGTGCCAGCAGCGCCAAAGACACGAAATCGCCCCTGCGCACTGAAGCTTTCTTT
>TRBV20-1|-|TRBJ1-1|-
CSAIDGGTTEAFF
TGCAGTGCTATCGACGGGGGGACCACTGAAGCTTTCTTT
>TRBV5-1|-|TRBJ1-2|-
CASSLGGSDYGYTF
TGCGCCAGCAGCTTGGGGGGGTCTGACTATGGCTACACCTTC
>TRBV19|-|TRBJ2-7|TRBD1
CASSNRGHGEQYF
TGTGCCAGTAGTAACAGGGGGCACGGCGAGCAGTACTTC
>TRBV5-1|many|TRBJ1-2|-
CASSSTVRGGSGYTF
TGCGCCAGCAGCTCCACCGTCCGGGGAGGTAGCGGCTACACCTTC
>TRBV19|-|TRBJ2-2|-
CASSLRGGGLNTGELFF
TGTGCCAGTAGTCTTAGGGGAGGAGGGCTGAACACCGGGGAGCTGTTTTTT
>TRBV20-1|-|TRBJ2-7|-
CSAIFPVQHYEQYF
TGCAGTGCTATTTTTCCGGTACAGCACTACGAGCAGTACTTC
>TRBV7-9|many|TRBJ2-1|TRBD2
CASSIRTSGRGEQFF
TGTGCCAGCAGCATAAGGACTAGCGGGAGAGGTGAGCAGTTCTTC